The T cell receptor beta chain described here comes from a study of regulatory T cells in long-lasting Graves disease (dated by TCRdb to the early 2020s). Background for the entire study: Patients with newly diagnosed Graves' disease had been on antithyroid drugs for under 3 months. Persistent Graves' disease patients were compared with newly diagnosed Graves' disease patients by peripheral blood TCR sequencing and RNA sequencing. The study was registered as a clinical trial and conducted in China. A total of around 33 samples were covered by TCR sequencing, comprising about 13 persistent and about 20 newly diagnosed Graves' disease patients.

What the study reported, not specific to this receptor: Patients with persistent disease shared more public clonotypes (approximately 2,500) than newly diagnosed patients did (approximately 990). The study examined only peripheral blood because the primary lesion, thyroid tissue, could not be accessed. The authors acknowledged the small sample size as a limitation that may reduce accuracy. Only the TCR beta chain was sequenced and analyzed. Compared with newly diagnosed patients, persistent Graves' disease patients had lower TCR Shannon entropy and fewer highly expanded clones, which suggests clonal expansion.

Interpreted using the paper, the time point label stands for: newly diagnosed GD, antithyroid drugs for less than 3 months. For both TCR sequencing and RNA sequencing, RNA was extracted from PBMCs in TRIzol. Graves' disease was diagnosed according to American Thyroid Association guidelines. The patients came from an endocrinology department in Xi'an, China. Each patient gave 7.5 to 10 milliliters of peripheral blood, collected in an EDTA anticoagulant tube. PBMCs were isolated by Ficoll Paque Plus density gradient separation without further T cell sorting. An Agilent 2100 Bioanalyzer and agarose gel were used to check RNA quality, while a NanoDrop 2000 measured RNA concentration. As concerns this clonotype: What this receptor recognizes is not known. No much larger clone exists at a distance of one base, and base qualities are not known.

The protocol used for the library was multiplex PCR. Sequencing took place on an Illumina HiSeq 4000. To build TCR beta libraries, CDR3 regions were amplified by Arm-PCR using iRepertoire HTBI primers. Before sequencing, the PCR products went through gel purification. On the study's bioinformatics: A total of fewer than 70 TRBV and under 15 TRBJ segments were identified across samples and were used for gene usage analysis of CDR3 amino acid clonotypes. Filtered high-quality paired reads were merged into contigs using COPE and FqMerger. Contigs were aligned with BLAST to IMGT TRBV, TRBD and TRBJ reference genes, and CDR3 was defined per IMGT. Any clonotype with a frequency above 0.1% was counted as a highly expanded clone. Shannon entropy served as the measure of repertoire diversity, while the Gini coefficient captured V-J evenness. Clonotypes shared by more than one individual were considered public. The public sequencing data were trimmed at Q25 with fastp and processed into clonotypes with MiXCR by TCRdb, which kept only in-frame beta chains. Records with the same CDR3 protein are collapsed into one entry carrying the most frequent genes and DNA. It is TCRdb's table, rather than the study itself, that gives the V and J calls and clone size. Here the sample has about 540,000 distinct CDR3 sequences; approximately 13% occur a single time. The ten largest account for roughly 10% of the sample.

The same sample was also used in a study of T cells in Graves' hyperthyroidism and ophthalmopathy. As described in the second report: Graves' hyperthyroidism was defined as stable when no progression to ophthalmopathy occurred over 18 months of follow-up. Hyperthyroidism patients were newly diagnosed, with disease duration under 2 months, and aged 18 to 65 years. Any patient with an uncontrolled infection, another autoimmune disease, pregnancy or lactation was excluded. Diagnoses were based on clinical symptoms, serum thyroxine and TRAb, thyroid ultrasound and orbital computed tomography. For the first round of RT-PCR on the TCR CDR3, the HTBI primer set was used together with the Qiagen OneStep RT-PCR kit. Blood samples also contained most of the expanded thyroid clonotypes (frequency above 0.001), which suggests that blood repertoires may reflect thyroid immune responses. A 13 V-J signature model separated ophthalmopathy from stable hyperthyroidism, with over 85% sensitivity and approximately 81% specificity in cross-validation and 80%/75% in testing. In validation, the model predicted progression to ophthalmopathy a median of roughly 6.1 months before onset, with approximately 68% sensitivity and more than 72% specificity. To identify TCR V-J signatures that set the groups apart, the researchers used a discovery cohort of 90 to 100 patients, made up of under 45 with Graves' ophthalmopathy and some 60 with stable Graves' hyperthyroidism. Prospective prediction of ophthalmopathy was tested in an independent validation cohort of about 19 hyperthyroidism patients and 17 patients who later progressed to ophthalmopathy. The roughly 100 discovery patients were divided at random into training and test sets in a 7:3 ratio. The study also compared thyroid tissue and blood T-cell repertoires from roughly six Graves' hyperthyroidism patients. After sampling, hyperthyroidism patients received methimazole starting at 30 mg daily, and ophthalmopathy patients received high-dose intravenous methylprednisolone. A second multiplex PCR round built the libraries, followed by size selection and purification. Libraries were sequenced paired-end with 100 bp reads on an Illumina HiSeq2000. SOAPnuke was used to process the raw data, throwing out any read that contained adapters or uncalled bases, had a mean Phred below 15, or lacked an exact constant-primer or identifier match. High-quality paired reads were merged with COPE v1.2.5, and unique nucleotide sequences were defined as clonotypes. Clonotypes were aligned to IMGT TRBV, TRBD and TRBJ reference segments using MiTCR v1.1. Analysis was restricted to V-J combinations with a frequency above 0.0001, which covered about 99% of repertoires. A TCS score was defined as the ratio of F50 (clonal expansion) to E x V (chaos), with BLOSUM62-based TCRdist applied between CDR3 peptides within each V-J. Welch's t-statistics and random forest reduced just over 500 V-J features to roughly 13, which were used in a naive Bayes classifier (R e1071). Sample size was not statistically predetermined, and investigators were not blinded to group allocation. TCR Vbeta CDR3 sequencing of 140 or so peripheral blood samples (43 ophthalmopathy, some 75 hyperthyroidism and approximately 17 progressor patients) is reported in the paper.

The source material was peripheral blood mononuclear cells (PBMCs), sampled at new diagnosis, from a patient treated with antithyroid drugs. The TCR was taken from a man aged 25-40 years with Graves disease. Donor details come from another sample of the same person, matched by shared clones.

At the DNA level, the sequence is TGTGCCTGGCGTTCGGCCGGCGCAGCTTTCTTT. This translates into CAWRSAGAAFF. The rearranged segments are TRBV30 and TRBJ1-1; no D gene call is confident. CDR1 GTSNPN and CDR2 SVGIG are derived from the germline V gene (reference sequence). The CDR3 covers 11 residues, taking in both the cysteine and the phenylalanine. Solely the CDR3 DNA is kept, with 33 bases framed from the first base. V sheds 5 bases and J sheds 10 bases, leaving 14 bases between their ends. Joined to the reference TRBV30 and TRBJ1-1 proteins, this CDR3 gives the full variable domain: SQTIHQWPATLVQPVGSPLSLECTVEGTSNPNLYWYRQAAGRGLQLLFYSVGIGQISSEVPQNLSASRPQDRQFILSSKKLLLSDSGFYLCAWRSAGAAFFGQGTRLTVV.